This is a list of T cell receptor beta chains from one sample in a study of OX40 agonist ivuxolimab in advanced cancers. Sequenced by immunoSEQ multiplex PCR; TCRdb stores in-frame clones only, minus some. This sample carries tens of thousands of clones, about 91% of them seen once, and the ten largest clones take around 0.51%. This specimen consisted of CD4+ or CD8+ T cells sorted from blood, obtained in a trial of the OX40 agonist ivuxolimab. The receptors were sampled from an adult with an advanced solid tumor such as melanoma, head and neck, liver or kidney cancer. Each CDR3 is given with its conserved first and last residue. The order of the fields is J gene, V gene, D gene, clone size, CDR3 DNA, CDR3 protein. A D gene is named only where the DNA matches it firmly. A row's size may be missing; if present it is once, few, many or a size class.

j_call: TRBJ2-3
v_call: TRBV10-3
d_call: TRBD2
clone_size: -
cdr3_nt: TGTGCCATCAGGCCATTAGCGGGGGACACAGATACGCAGTATTTT
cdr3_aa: CAIRPLAGDTDTQYF

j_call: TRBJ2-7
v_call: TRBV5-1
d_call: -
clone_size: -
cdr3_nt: TGCGCCAGCAGCTTGGACAGTACCTCCTACGAGCAGTACTTC
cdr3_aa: CASSLDSTSYEQYF

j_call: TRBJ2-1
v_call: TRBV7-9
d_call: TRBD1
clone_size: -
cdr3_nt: TGTGCCAGCAGCTTAGGGACAGGGAATGAGCAGTTCTTC
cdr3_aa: CASSLGTGNEQFF

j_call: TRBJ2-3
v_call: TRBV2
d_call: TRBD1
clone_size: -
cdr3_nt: TGTGCCAGCGATACAGGGGCAGATACGCAGTATTTT
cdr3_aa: CASDTGADTQYF

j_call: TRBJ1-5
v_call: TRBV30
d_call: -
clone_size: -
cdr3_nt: TGTGCCTGGAGTTACGCCACAGGACAGCCCCAGCATTTT
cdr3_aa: CAWSYATGQPQHF

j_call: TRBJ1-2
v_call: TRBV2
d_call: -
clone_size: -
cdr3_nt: TGTGCCAGCAGTGAATCTGGACAGTCGACCTATGGCTACACCTTC
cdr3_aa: CASSESGQSTYGYTF

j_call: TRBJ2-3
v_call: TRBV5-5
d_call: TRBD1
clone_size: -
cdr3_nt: TGTGCCAGCAGCTTGGTCTGGGACAGGGAAACAGATACGCAGTATTTT
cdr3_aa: CASSLVWDRETDTQYF

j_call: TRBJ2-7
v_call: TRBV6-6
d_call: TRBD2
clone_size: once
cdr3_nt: TGTGCCAGCAGAGAGTCCGGGACTAGCGGCTACGAGCAGTACTTC
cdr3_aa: CASRESGTSGYEQYF

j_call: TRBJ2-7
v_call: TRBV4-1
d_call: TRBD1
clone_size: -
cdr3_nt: TGCGCCAGCAGCCAGGACAGGCATGCCTACGAGCAGTACTTC
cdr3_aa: CASSQDRHAYEQYF

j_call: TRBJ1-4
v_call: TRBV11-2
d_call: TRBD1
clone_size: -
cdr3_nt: TGTGCCAGCAGCACTGACAGGGGGCATGAAAAACTGTTTTTT
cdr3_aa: CASSTDRGHEKLFF

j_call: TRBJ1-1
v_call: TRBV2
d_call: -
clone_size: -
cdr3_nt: TGTGCCAGCAGTGGGTCCTTTCACGGGGCTTTCTTT
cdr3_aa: CASSGSFHGAFF

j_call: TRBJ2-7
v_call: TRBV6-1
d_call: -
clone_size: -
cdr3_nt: TGTGCCAGCAATAGACAGTTATACGAGCAGTACTTC
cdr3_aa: CASNRQLYEQYF

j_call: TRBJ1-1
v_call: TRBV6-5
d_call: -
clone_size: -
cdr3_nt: TGTGCCAGCAGTTCCCTCCGGATGTGGGGTAGAGCTTTCTTT
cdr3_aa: CASSSLRMWGRAFF

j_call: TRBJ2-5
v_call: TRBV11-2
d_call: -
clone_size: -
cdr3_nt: TGTGCCAGCAGCTTATCGGTGATGGCCACTCAAGAGACCCAGTACTTC
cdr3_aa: CASSLSVMATQETQYF

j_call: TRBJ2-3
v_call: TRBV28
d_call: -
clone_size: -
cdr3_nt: TGTGCCAGCAGTTTATCAGACCGATCCACAGATACGCAGTATTTT
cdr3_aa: CASSLSDRSTDTQYF

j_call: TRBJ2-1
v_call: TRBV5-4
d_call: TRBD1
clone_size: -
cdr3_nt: TGTGCCAGCAGCTCTTTTATTCAGGGGGCCAATGAGCAGTTCTTC
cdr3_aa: CASSSFIQGANEQFF